Listed below are T cell receptor beta chains from one sample, sequenced in a study of spatial heterogeneity in lung cancer. Using its own MiXCR run on the 5' RACE reads, TCRdb lists one record per CDR3 protein. The data contain about 15,000 distinct CDR3 sequences, 5% to 7.5% of them seen just once; the ten biggest clones take up about 26%. The starting material was PBMCs, obtained at follow-up. The receptors were sampled from a male donor with early-stage non-small cell lung cancer. Both conserved end residues are part of each CDR3. The D gene is left open where the match is weak. The size field is filled for only some rows; it gives once, few, many or a size class.

>TRBV25-1|many|TRBD2|TRBJ2-1|18
CASSESATGGSSYNEQFF
TGTGCCAGCAGTGAATCGGCGACGGGAGGAAGCTCCTACAATGAGCAGTTCTTC
>TRBV3-1|many|-|TRBJ1-6|14
CASSQGYGNSPLHF
TGTGCCAGCAGCCAAGGCTACGGTAATTCACCCCTCCACTTT
>TRBV11-2|many|-|TRBJ2-1|13
CASSLDHGNEQFF
TGTGCCAGCAGCTTAGATCATGGGAATGAGCAGTTCTTC
>TRBV20-1|many|-|TRBJ2-1|13
CSASLGWDNEQFF
TGCAGTGCTAGCCTGGGCTGGGACAATGAGCAGTTCTTC
>TRBV7-2|many|-|TRBJ2-2|15
CASSLEGLYTGELFF
TGTGCCAGCAGCTTAGAGGGGCTTTACACCGGGGAGCTGTTTTTT
>TRBV5-4|many|-|TRBJ2-7|13
CASSPAGSYEQYF
TGTGCCAGCAGTCCCGCGGGGTCCTACGAGCAGTACTTC
>TRBV2|few|-|TRBJ1-1|14
CASIDGGAGTEAFF
TGTGCCAGCATCGACGGGGGGGCTGGGACTGAAGCTTTCTTT
>TRBV7-9|many|-|TRBJ2-7|13
CASSLPGNDEQYF
TGTGCCAGCAGCTTACCGGGGAATGACGAGCAGTACTTC
>TRBV4-1|few|-|TRBJ1-1|17
CASSPQPAGDRDTEAFF
TGCGCCAGCAGCCCCCAGCCCGCAGGGGATAGGGACACTGAAGCTTTCTTT
>TRBV7-3|many|TRBD2|TRBJ2-7|14
CASSLNGGTDEQYF
TGTGCCAGCAGCTTAAACGGGGGGACGGACGAGCAGTACTTC
>TRBV25-1|few|-|TRBJ1-6|16
CASSPEAWGNNSPLHF
TGTGCCAGCAGTCCCGAGGCCTGGGGGAATAATTCACCCCTCCACTTT
>TRBV3-1|many|TRBD2|TRBJ2-5|16
CASSQRTSGSTETQYF
TGTGCCAGCAGCCAAAGGACTAGCGGGAGTACCGAGACCCAGTACTTC
>TRBV7-8|few|TRBD1|TRBJ2-4|13
CASSEDRGYIQYF
TGTGCCAGCAGCGAGGACAGGGGTTACATTCAGTACTTC
>TRBV6-2/TRBV6-3|medium-sized|-|TRBJ2-1|14
CASSYTNSGNEQFF
TGTGCCAGCAGTTACACGAACTCGGGGAATGAGCAGTTCTTC
>TRBV7-9|many|TRBD2|TRBJ2-3|15
CASSSAAGITDTQYF
TGTGCCAGCAGCTCCGCAGCGGGGATCACAGATACGCAGTATTTT
>TRBV7-2|many|-|TRBJ2-1|13
CASSLSSYNEQFF
TGTGCCAGCAGCTTAAGCTCCTACAATGAGCAGTTCTTC
>TRBV7-2|medium-sized|TRBD1|TRBJ2-7|15
CASSLAGRQGYEQYF
TGTGCCAGCAGCTTAGCCGGACGACAGGGGTACGAGCAGTACTTC
>TRBV12-3/TRBV12-4|many|-|TRBJ1-5|14
CASSLRASNQPQHF
TGTGCCAGCAGTTTAAGGGCTAGCAATCAGCCCCAGCATTTT
>TRBV18|-|-|TRBJ1-1|12
CASSHPDSEAFF
TGTGCCAGCTCACATCCCGACAGTGAAGCTTTCTTT
>TRBV5-6|many|-|TRBJ2-3|15
CASSLGSLLEDTQYF
TGTGCCAGCAGCTTGGGAAGCCTCCTCGAAGATACGCAGTATTTT
>TRBV5-1|many|-|TRBJ2-3|11
CASSLSDTQYF
TGCGCCAGCAGCTTGTCAGATACGCAGTATTTT
>TRBV5-6|many|-|TRBJ2-1|16
CASSLGVYRNDNEQFF
TGTGCCAGCAGCTTGGGAGTCTATAGAAACGACAATGAGCAGTTCTTC
>TRBV9|many|-|TRBJ2-7|14
CASSVVQMTGPLYF
TGTGCCAGCAGCGTAGTTCAGATGACGGGACCCTTATACTTC
>TRBV4-3|-|-|TRBJ1-1|17
CASSQDHTRTVNTEAFF
TGCGCCAGCAGCCAAGATCATACGAGGACGGTGAACACTGAAGCTTTCTTT
>TRBV7-9|-|-|TRBJ2-3|13
CASSALRTDTQYF
TGTGCCAGCAGCGCATTACGCACAGATACGCAGTATTTT
>TRBV20-1|few|-|TRBJ2-7|14
CSARVPGRQDEQYF
TGCAGTGCTAGAGTCCCGGGCAGACAGGACGAGCAGTACTTC
>TRBV7-9|many|-|TRBJ2-7|14
CASNQRDRPYEQYF
TGTGCCAGCAATCAACGGGATCGGCCCTACGAGCAGTACTTC
>TRBV10-3|medium-sized|-|TRBJ1-5|13
CAISGYSNQPQHF
TGTGCCATCAGTGGGTATAGCAATCAGCCCCAGCATTTT
>TRBV7-9|many|TRBD2|TRBJ2-1|17
CASSSRRTSGSHNEQFF
TGTGCCAGCAGCTCACGTCGGACTAGCGGGAGCCACAATGAGCAGTTCTTC
>TRBV7-3|-|-|TRBJ2-5|16
CASSLGGREGQETQYF
TGTGCCAGCAGCTTAGGCGGCAGAGAGGGGCAAGAGACCCAGTACTTC
>TRBV19|many|TRBD1|TRBJ2-1|17
CASSMVDRGPSYNEQFF
TGTGCCAGTAGTATGGTGGACAGGGGTCCCTCCTACAATGAGCAGTTCTTC
>TRBV10-1|many|TRBD2|TRBJ2-2|17
CASSETSGRSGTGELFF
TGCGCCAGCAGTGAGACTAGCGGGAGGTCGGGCACCGGGGAGCTGTTTTTT
>TRBV29-1|many|-|TRBJ2-7|12
CSARSPDNEQYF
TGCAGCGCCCGTTCACCGGACAATGAGCAGTACTTC
>TRBV2|many|-|TRBJ2-5|14
CASSEGLASGTQYF
TGTGCCAGCAGTGAAGGCCTAGCGAGCGGGACCCAGTACTTC
>TRBV6-2/TRBV6-3|many|-|TRBJ2-7|14
CASSYFGRGREQYF
TGTGCCAGCAGTTATTTCGGTCGAGGGCGAGAGCAGTACTTC
>TRBV6-2/TRBV6-3|-|TRBD1|TRBJ2-7|15
CASRPTGTGGSEQYF
TGTGCCAGCAGGCCCACCGGGACAGGGGGAAGTGAGCAGTACTTC
>TRBV19|many|TRBD2|TRBJ2-3|16
CASSLNGLADTDTQYF
TGTGCCAGTAGTCTCAACGGACTAGCGGACACAGATACGCAGTATTTT
>TRBV2|many|-|TRBJ2-3|13
CASRSLGADTQYF
TGTGCCAGCAGATCACTAGGGGCAGATACGCAGTATTTT
>TRBV20-1|many|-|TRBJ2-1|12
CSARDVGGEQFF
TGCAGTGCTAGAGATGTTGGCGGGGAGCAGTTCTTC
>TRBV18|many|TRBD1|TRBJ1-2|15
CASSPPGTANYGYTF
TGTGCCAGCTCACCACCGGGGACAGCTAACTATGGCTACACCTTC
>TRBV7-6|few|TRBD2|TRBJ2-7|17
CASSLDPPGLPNHEQYF
TGTGCCAGCAGCTTAGACCCCCCGGGACTACCGAACCACGAGCAGTACTTC
>TRBV21-1|many|-|TRBJ2-1|15
CASSKVLAPRDEQFF
TGTGCCAGCAGCAAAGTGCTAGCCCCGCGGGATGAGCAGTTCTTC
>TRBV5-1|-|TRBD1|TRBJ2-3|13
CASGQGRLDTQYF
TGCGCCAGCGGACAGGGGCGATTAGATACGCAGTATTTT
>TRBV14|many|-|TRBJ1-1|14
CASSPGPINTEAFF
TGTGCCAGCAGCCCGGGACCGATTAACACTGAAGCTTTCTTT
>TRBV15|-|-|TRBJ1-6|16
CATSRALTLLDSPLHF
TGTGCCACCAGCAGAGCATTGACTCTCCTAGATTCACCCCTCCACTTT
>TRBV20-1|many|TRBD2|TRBJ2-2|16
CSARSSGSGRAGELFF
TGCAGTGCTCGATCTAGCGGGAGCGGTAGGGCCGGGGAGCTGTTTTTT
>TRBV12-3/TRBV12-4|medium-sized|TRBD1|TRBJ1-4|14
CASSQDRGIEKLFF
TGTGCCAGCAGCCAGGACAGGGGAATTGAAAAACTGTTTTTT
>TRBV7-9|many|-|TRBJ2-3|13
CASSPGGGDTQYF
TGTGCCAGCAGCCCAGGGGGGGGAGATACGCAGTATTTT
>TRBV5-1|many|TRBD1|TRBJ1-3|13
CASRTGGENTIYF
TGCGCCAGCAGGACAGGGGGCGAAAACACCATATATTTT
>TRBV24-1|medium-sized|-|TRBJ2-3|12
CATGGATDTQYF
TGTGCCACCGGGGGAGCGACAGATACGCAGTATTTT